This is a list of T cell receptor beta chains from one sample in a study of technical replicates of blood from a few donors. The assay was immunoSEQ multiplex PCR, and TCRdb's table has in-frame clones only and misses some. This repertoire shows 76,000 or so clones, roughly nine tenths found once; its top ten account for 0.25%. Sequencing was carried out using T cells isolated from PBMCs. The source is a human donor in good health. Each CDR3 is given with its conserved first and last residue. Fields, in order: clone size, J gene, V gene, D gene, CDR3 DNA, CDR3 protein. A D gene is named only where the DNA matches it firmly. Only part of the rows carry a size: once, few, many, or a class if the clone is expanded.

NA TRBJ1-3 TRBV5-3 TRBD1 TGTGCCAGAAGCGTCGTCCGGGACAGGGGGTTGGGAAACACCATATATTTT CARSVVRDRGLGNTIYF
NA TRBJ1-2 TRBV29-1 TRBD1 TGCAGCGTCGACAGGGGCTATGGCTACACCTTC CSVDRGYGYTF
NA TRBJ1-2 TRBV4-1 TRBD1 TGCGCCAGCAGCCAAGGGGGGCACGGACAGGGCCGTGGGGACACCTTC CASSQGGHGQGRGDTF
NA TRBJ2-3 TRBV6-5 NA TGTGCCAGCCGAAGAGGGGGAACAGATACGCAGTATTTT CASRRGGTDTQYF
few TRBJ1-6 TRBV27 NA TGTGCCAGCAGTTACGGGGTAGTGGGTAGAAATTCACCCCTCCACTTT CASSYGVVGRNSPLHF
NA TRBJ2-1 TRBV27 TRBD2 TGTGCCAGCAGTTTGGGGGTAGCGGGTAGCTACAATGAGCAGTTCTTC CASSLGVAGSYNEQFF
NA TRBJ2-1 TRBV6-1 NA TGTGCCAGCAGTGAATTTGGACAGCACAATGAGCAGTTCTTC CASSEFGQHNEQFF
NA TRBJ2-7 TRBV28 NA TGTGCCAGCAGTTTACGAATGGGACTCCATTACGACCCTCATTACGAGCAGTACTTC CASSLRMGLHYDPHYEQYF
NA TRBJ1-3 TRBV7-8 NA TGTGCCAGCAGCTCCTTGGGAAACACCATATATTTT CASSSLGNTIYF
NA TRBJ2-1 TRBV5-1 TRBD1 TGCGCCAGCAGCTTGTTGCAGGGGGCCTCCTACAATGAGCAGTTCTTC CASSLLQGASYNEQFF
once TRBJ2-5 TRBV5-1 TRBD1 TGCGCCAGCAGCTCGACAGGGTCGGGCCTAGAGACCCAGTACTTC CASSSTGSGLETQYF
NA TRBJ2-3 TRBV15 NA TGTGCCACCTCAGGTGGGCGCACAGATACGCAGTATTTT CATSGGRTDTQYF
NA TRBJ2-1 TRBV5-1 TRBD2 TGCGCCAGCAACATGAGTCGGGGACTAGCTGGTGTCTGGGCCTACAATGAGCAGTTCTTC CASNMSRGLAGVWAYNEQFF
NA TRBJ2-7 TRBV7-7 TRBD1 TGTGCTAGCAGCCGCCGCGACAGGGCTGTACACGAGCAGTACTTC CASSRRDRAVHEQYF
NA TRBJ2-5 TRBV6-5 NA TGTGCCAGTCATCTAGCAGGAACAGAGACCCAGTACTTC CASHLAGTETQYF
NA TRBJ1-1 TRBV5-4 NA TGTGCCAGCAGCTTTGAGGGGGGGACTGAAGCTTTCTTT CASSFEGGTEAFF
NA TRBJ1-2 TRBV4-1 TRBD1 TGCGCCAGCAGCCAAAATTTCTTCCGGAACAGGACAGGCGGCTACACCTTC CASSQNFFRNRTGGYTF
NA TRBJ2-5 TRBV18 TRBD2 TGTGCCAGCTCACCCCTGACTAGCGGGGAGACCCAGTACTTC CASSPLTSGETQYF
NA TRBJ1-2 TRBV10-3 TRBD1 TGTGCCATCAGTGAGTCGATCGGGCAGGGGGCATACTATGGCTACACCTTC CAISESIGQGAYYGYTF
NA TRBJ1-1 TRBV5-1 NA TGCGCCAGCAGCCCGGTGCGGGGTATGAACACTGAAGCTTTCTTT CASSPVRGMNTEAFF
NA TRBJ2-5 TRBV5-1 TRBD1 TGCGCCAGCACTTCTCGGGGACAGGGGGCAGGGGAGACCCAGTACTTC CASTSRGQGAGETQYF
NA TRBJ1-2 TRBV25-1 NA TGTGCCAGCAGTGCCACAGAAAACTATGGCTACACCTTC CASSATENYGYTF
NA TRBJ2-5 TRBV11-2 NA TGTGCCAGCAGCGCCGGGCCGGGGGAGACCCAGTACTTC CASSAGPGETQYF
NA TRBJ2-7 TRBV7-9 TRBD2 TGTGCCAGCAGCCCGGGACTAGCGGGGGGGGAGCAGTACTTC CASSPGLAGGEQYF
NA TRBJ1-2 TRBV28 NA TGTGCCACTACGGAGGGTTACGGCTATGGCTACACCTTC CATTEGYGYGYTF
few TRBJ1-1 TRBV5-6 NA TGTGCCAGCAGCTTGGACCAGGCAGCTTTCTTT CASSLDQAAFF
NA TRBJ1-4 TRBV28 NA TGTGCCAGCAGTTTATTACATCCGGGAGGATCTAATGAAAAACTGTTTTTT CASSLLHPGGSNEKLFF
NA TRBJ2-1 TRBV5-1 NA TGCGCCAGCAGGAGGTCCTACAATGAGCAGTTCTTC CASRRSYNEQFF
few TRBJ2-2 TRBV29-1 TRBD1 TGCAGCGTTTGGCCAGGGGGAACCGGGGAGCTGTTTTTT CSVWPGGTGELFF